Presented here are 24 T cell receptor beta chains from one specimen sequenced in a study of shared clonotypes between healthy human individuals. The table came from immunoSEQ multiplex PCR; TCRdb's copy has only in-frame clones and leaves some out. The sample carries roughly 2 million clones, approximately 94% recorded once. Sample: naive CD4+ T cells sorted from blood. Stated subset: CD45RA+ positively selected. The receptor set was obtained from a man aged 18 to 29 in good health.

The CDR3 DNA follows: TGTGCCAGCACCTTCGTCCGGACAGGGAATTCACCCCTCCACTTT. It specifies CASTFVRTGNSPLHF. This chain connects TRBV6-1 to TRBJ1-6; 8 bases map to TRBD1. Germline V gene lookup returns CDR1 MNHNS and CDR2 SASEGT. The V segment lost 7 bases and the J segment 7 bases; nucleotides outside the gene matches: 9. The CDR3 is 15 amino acids.

V usage is TRBV5-1 and J usage is TRBJ1-3; no definite D call. Germline CDR1 SGHRS, CDR2 YFSETQ. The length of the CDR3 is 14 residues. V was trimmed by 4 bases and J by 4 bases, leaving 12 bases between them. The CDR3 loop reads CASSADLAGNTIYF. The CDR3 bases are TGCGCCAGCAGCGCGGACTTAGCGGGAAACACCATATATTTT.

The chain is built from TRBV18 and TRBJ2-1; 7 bases are shared with TRBD1. V was clipped by 0 bases and J by 5 bases; unmatched bases: 7. CDR1 is KGHSH, CDR2 LQKENI, per germline. CDR3 length: 16 residues. The CDR3 spells CASSPPETGKDNEQFF. The DNA for the CDR3 is TGTGCCAGCTCACCACCCGAGACAGGGAAAGACAATGAGCAGTTCTTC. Complete variable domain (other parts from reference TRBV18 and TRBJ2-1): NAGVMQNPRHLVRRRGQEARLRCSPMKGHSHVYWYRQLPEEGLKFMVYLQKENIIDESGMPKERFSAEFPKEGPSILRIQQVVRGDSAAYFCASSPPETGKDNEQFFGPGTRLTVL.

The J gene is TRBJ2-3, the V gene TRBV6-4; 7 bases are shared with TRBD2. V lost 0 bases to trimming and J lost 2 bases; unmatched junction nucleotides: 2. The germline gives CDR1 MRHNA, CDR2 SNTAGT. This CDR3 spans 15 amino acids. DNA of the CDR3: TGTGCCAGCAGTGACTCGGGACTAAACACAGATACGCAGTATTTT. It translates to CASSDSGLNTDTQYF.

This chain uses TRBV6-1 with TRBJ1-5, with D possibly matching TRBD1 (5 bases). CDR1 and CDR2 (germline): MNHNS, SASEGT. The length of the CDR3 is 14 residues. The V end was cut by 7 bases, the J end by 4 bases, with 14 bases between. The CDR3, as DNA: TGTGCCAGCACTACCTTCGGGGGAAATCAGCCCCAGCATTTT. This translates into CASTTFGGNQPQHF.

This clone was detected once. The V gene is TRBV5-1, the J gene TRBJ2-3, with 8 bases lining up with TRBD2. V trimming: 1 base; J trimming: 3 bases; junction bases outside the gene matches: 7. Germline CDR1 SGHRS, CDR2 YFSETQ. CDR3 size: 16 residues. The CDR3 DNA sequence: TGCGCCAGCAGCTTGATTAGCGGGGTTGGGACAGATACGCAGTATTTT. It yields the protein CASSLISGVGTDTQYF. The complete variable domain, with remaining parts taken from reference TRBV5-1 and TRBJ2-3, reads KAGVTQTPRYLIKTRGQQVTLSCSPISGHRSVSWYQQTPGQGLQFLFEYFSETQRNKGNFPGRFSGRQFSNSRSEMNVSTLELGDSALYLCASSLISGVGTDTQYFGPGTRLTVL.

This rearrangement joins TRBV6-6 to TRBJ1-2, with D possibly TRBD1 on 6 matching bases. V lost 11 bases and J lost 4, with 17 bases in between. Germline lookup yields CDR1 MNHNY and CDR2 SVGAGI (reference sequence). The CDR3 extends over 13 amino acids. The CDR3 DNA is TGTGCCGGAAGGAATACAGGGTCCTATGGCTACACCTTC. This encodes CAGRNTGSYGYTF.

This clone has just a few counts. J is TRBJ1-1 and V is TRBV20-1; D is possibly TRBD1 (5 bases). V was shortened by 8 bases and J by 7 bases, with 11 bases between the two germline ends. Germline CDR1 reads DFQATT; CDR2 reads SNEGSKA (reference sequence). The CDR3 contains 10 residues. The CDR3 sequence: CSPRDLEAFF. The CDR3 DNA reads as TGCAGTCCTCGGGACCTTGAAGCTTTCTTT.

The chain joins TRBV14 to TRBJ2-7; 8 nucleotides line up with TRBD1. Germline lookup yields CDR1 SGHDN and CDR2 FVKESK. The CDR3 length is 15 residues. J lost 2 bases, V lost 5 bases, and 8 bases had no gene match. DNA of the CDR3: TGTGCCAGCAGCAGACCCGGGACAGGCGCCTACGAGCAGTACTTC. Protein sequence: CASSRPGTGAYEQYF.

This clone has just one count. The chain has TRBV7-6 and TRBJ1-5; D call uncertain. Germline V lookup: CDR1 SGHVS, CDR2 FNYEAQ. The CDR3 has 16 residues. V dropped 1 base and J dropped 0 bases, with 10 bases sitting between them. In DNA, the CDR3 is TGTGCCAGCAGCTTAGATTCAGGCTTTAGCAATCAGCCCCAGCATTTT. Translated, it gives CASSLDSGFSNQPQHF.

The chain joins TRBV5-1 to TRBJ2-7, with D unclear. CDR3 length: 12 residues. V lost 2 bases, J lost 2 bases, and 5 bases lay in between. CDR1 and CDR2 from the germline V gene are SGHRS and YFSETQ. The CDR3 nucleotides read TGCGCCAGCAGCTTTACAGCCTACGAGCAGTACTTC. Protein: CASSFTAYEQYF.

The chain uses TRBV25-1 and TRBJ2-4; D gene uncertain. Germline V CDR1 and CDR2: MGHDK, SYGVNS. This CDR3 has 14 amino acids. Trimming shortened V by 5 bases and J by 4 bases, and 12 bases separated the two germline ends. DNA for the CDR3: TGTGCCAGCAGTCTTACGGGTCTTAAAAACATTCAGTACTTC. As protein: CASSLTGLKNIQYF.

The rearrangement uses TRBV5-1 and TRBJ2-7; 7 bases align to TRBD1. Per germline, CDR1 SGHRS and CDR2 YFSETQ. The V gene end was trimmed by 6 bases and the J gene end by 9 bases; junction bases not matched to a gene: 15. CDR3 length equals 14 residues. For the CDR3, the DNA is TGCGCCAGCAACCTGGAAGGGGGCACATCAGGGCAGTACTTC. It yields the protein CASNLEGGTSGQYF. Full variable domain (rest looked up from reference TRBV5-1 and TRBJ2-7): KAGVTQTPRYLIKTRGQQVTLSCSPISGHRSVSWYQQTPGQGLQFLFEYFSETQRNKGNFPGRFSGRQFSNSRSEMNVSTLELGDSALYLCASNLEGGTSGQYFGPGTRLTVT.

The rearrangement links TRBV5-6 to TRBJ1-3; D not resolved. The CDR3 length is 14 residues. Germline CDR1 is SGHDT and CDR2 is YYEEEE. The V and J ends lost 2 bases and 1 base respectively, with 7 bases between them. CDR3 sequence: CASSLTQSGNTIYF. The DNA of the CDR3 is TGTGCCAGCAGCTTAACTCAGTCTGGAAACACCATATATTTT.

On this clone itself: Other nucleotide sequences in the sample specify the same CDR3. The chain links TRBV28 to TRBJ1-1; TRBD1 is a possible D gene (6 bases). The V end lost 6 bases, the J end lost 1 base, and 9 bases lay between the germline ends. The germline gives CDR1 MDHEN, CDR2 SYDVKM. The CDR3 has 13 residues. CDR3 residues: CASREQGNTEAFF. The CDR3 region has the DNA TGTGCCAGCAGGGAACAGGGGAACACTGAAGCTTTCTTT.

The chain recombines TRBV27 with TRBJ1-2, with D unclear. Between the trimmed V and J ends, which lost 6 bases and 7 bases, there was a span of 12 bases. This CDR3 region has 12 residues. Germline values: CDR1 MNHEY, CDR2 SMNVEV (reference sequence). CDR3 loop: CASSTSGLGYTF. CDR3 bases: TGTGCCAGCAGCACCTCCGGGCTTGGCTACACCTTC.

V usage is TRBV6-6 and J usage is TRBJ2-7; D ambiguous. The CDR3 spans 11 residues. Deletions cut 4 bases from V and 7 bases from J, with 8 bases between. Germline V CDR1 and CDR2: MNHNY, SVGAGI (reference sequence). This CDR3 is CASSSRTEQYF. CDR3 nucleotides: TGTGCCAGCAGTTCCCGGACGGAGCAGTACTTC.

Turning to this clone: Other nucleotide sequences from this sample produce the same CDR3. The J gene is TRBJ1-4, the V gene TRBV2, with TRBD1 matching 9 bases. Per germline, CDR1 SNHLY and CDR2 FYNNEI. The CDR3 loop spans 14 amino acids. The ends lost 5 bases at V and 7 bases at J; junction bases unmatched: 5. CDR3 sequence: CASSQQGAGEKLFF. The CDR3 DNA follows: TGTGCCAGCAGTCAACAGGGGGCTGGTGAAAAACTGTTTTTT.

The chain is built from TRBV4-2 and TRBJ2-3; unclear D gene. V shed 5 bases and J shed 2 bases, with 5 bases lying between them. Germline-derived CDR1 and CDR2 are LGHNA and YNFKEQ. The CDR3 covers 12 residues. CDR3 in amino acids: CASSALTDTQYF. The CDR3 bases are TGTGCCAGCAGCGCGCTCACAGATACGCAGTATTTT.

About this clone: Other DNA sequences of this sample code for an identical CDR3. This chain joins TRBV18 and TRBJ1-5; tentatively, D is TRBD1 (6 bases). This CDR3 spans 14 amino acids. Germline assignment: CDR1 KGHSH and CDR2 LQKENI. V lost 5 bases to trimming and J lost 4 bases, with 12 bases between them. The DNA of the CDR3 is TGTGCCAGCTCAGAACAGGGAGGGAATCAGCCCCAGCATTTT. Amino acid sequence: CASSEQGGNQPQHF. The entire variable domain, with the rest obtained from reference TRBV18 and TRBJ1-5, is as follows: NAGVMQNPRHLVRRRGQEARLRCSPMKGHSHVYWYRQLPEEGLKFMVYLQKENIIDESGMPKERFSAEFPKEGPSILRIQQVVRGDSAAYFCASSEQGGNQPQHFGDGTRLSIL.

The chain couples TRBV7-9 to TRBJ1-2, with D unresolved. This CDR3 has 13 residues. From germline, CDR1 is SEHNR and CDR2 FQNEAQ (reference sequence). V was shortened by 1 base and J by 2 bases, with 5 bases between the two germline ends. DNA for the CDR3: TGTGCCAGCAGCTTAGTCCAAAACTATGGCTACACCTTC. Amino acid sequence: CASSLVQNYGYTF.

The chain carries TRBV10-2 and TRBJ2-5, with 7 bases identical to TRBD1. This CDR3 comprises 13 residues. Losses at the gene ends were 4 bases for V and 4 bases for J; bases not matched to a gene: 3. Germline V CDR1 and CDR2: WSHSY, SAAADI. CDR3 nucleotides: TGCGCCAGCAGTGGACAGGGAGTAGAGACCCAGTACTTC. It translates to CASSGQGVETQYF.

This clone has a single count. The chain carries TRBV5-4 and TRBJ2-7; unclear D gene. Trimming cost V 7 bases and J 1 base, with 15 bases left between them. Germline loops: CDR1 SGHNT, CDR2 YYREEE (reference sequence). The CDR3 extends over 14 amino acids. The CDR3 DNA reads TGTGCCAGCGGCCAAGGTCGTCCTTCCTACGAGCAGTACTTC. Protein: CASGQGRPSYEQYF.

This chain connects TRBV19 to TRBJ2-7, with 7 bases lining up with TRBD1. The CDR3 loop spans 15 amino acids. The germline CDR1 and CDR2 sequences are LNHDA and SQIVND (reference sequence). V lost 1 base and J lost 8; bases outside the gene matches: 11. CDR3 nucleotides: TGTGCCAGTAGTATAGGGACAGGAGGAGTGGGCCAGCAGTACTTC. Amino acid sequence: CASSIGTGGVGQQYF.